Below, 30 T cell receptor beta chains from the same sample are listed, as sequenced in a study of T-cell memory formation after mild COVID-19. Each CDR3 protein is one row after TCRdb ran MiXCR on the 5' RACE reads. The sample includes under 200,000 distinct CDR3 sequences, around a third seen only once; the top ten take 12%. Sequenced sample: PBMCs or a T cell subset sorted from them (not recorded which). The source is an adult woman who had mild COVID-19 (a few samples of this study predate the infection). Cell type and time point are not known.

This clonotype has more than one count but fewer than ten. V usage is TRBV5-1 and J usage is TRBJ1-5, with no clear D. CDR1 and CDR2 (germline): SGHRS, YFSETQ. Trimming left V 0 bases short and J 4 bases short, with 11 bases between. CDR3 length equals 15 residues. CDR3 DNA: TGCGCCAGCAGCTTGGTGGGTGGACCTAATCAGCCCCAGCATTTT. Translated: CASSLVGGPNQPQHF.

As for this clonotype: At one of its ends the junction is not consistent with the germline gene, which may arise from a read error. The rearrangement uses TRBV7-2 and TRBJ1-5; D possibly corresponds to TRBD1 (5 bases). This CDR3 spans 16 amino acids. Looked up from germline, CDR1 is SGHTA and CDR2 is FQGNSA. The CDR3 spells CASSLEGRYSNHPQHF. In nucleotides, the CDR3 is TGTGCCAGCAGCTTAGAGGGGCGGTATAGCAATCACCCCCAGCATTTT.

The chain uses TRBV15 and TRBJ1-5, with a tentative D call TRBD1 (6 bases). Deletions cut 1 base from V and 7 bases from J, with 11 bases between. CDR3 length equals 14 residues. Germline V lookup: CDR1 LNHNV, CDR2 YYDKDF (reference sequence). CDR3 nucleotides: TGTGCCACCAGCAGAGGCAGGGGTGGGCAGCCCCAGCATTTT. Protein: CATSRGRGGQPQHF.

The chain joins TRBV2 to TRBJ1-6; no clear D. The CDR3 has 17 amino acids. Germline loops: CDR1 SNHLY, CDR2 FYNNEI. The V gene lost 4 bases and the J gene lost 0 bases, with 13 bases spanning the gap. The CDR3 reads CASSVDFSSSYNSPLHF. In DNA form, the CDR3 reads TGTGCCAGCAGTGTAGATTTCTCGAGCTCCTATAATTCACCCCTCCACTTT. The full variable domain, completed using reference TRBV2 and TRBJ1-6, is EPEVTQTPSHQVTQMGQEVILRCVPISNHLYFYWYRQILGQKVEFLVSFYNNEISEKSEIFDDQFSVERPDGSNFTLKIRSTKLEDSAMYFCASSVDFSSSYNSPLHFGNGTRLTVT.

The CDR3 reads CASSVGQGAYSGANVLTF. The DNA of the CDR3 is TGTGCCAGCAGCGTGGGACAGGGGGCTTACTCCGGGGCCAACGTCCTGACTTTC. V is TRBV5-6 and J is TRBJ2-6; 12 bases map to TRBD1. CDR3 size: 18 residues. CDR1 and CDR2 (germline): SGHDT, YYEEEE. J lost 4 bases, V lost 4 bases, and 9 bases had no gene match.

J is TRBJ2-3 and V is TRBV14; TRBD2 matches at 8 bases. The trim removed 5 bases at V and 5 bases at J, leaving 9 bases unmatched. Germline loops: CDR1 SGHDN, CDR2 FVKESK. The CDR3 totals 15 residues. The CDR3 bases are TGTGCCAGCAGCTGGAGCGGGAGCTTTGGAGATACGCAGTATTTT. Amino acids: CASSWSGSFGDTQYF.

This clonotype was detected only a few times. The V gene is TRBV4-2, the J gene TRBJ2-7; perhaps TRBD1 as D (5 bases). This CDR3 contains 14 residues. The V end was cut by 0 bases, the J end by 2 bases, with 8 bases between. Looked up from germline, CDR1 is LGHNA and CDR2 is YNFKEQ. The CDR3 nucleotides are TGTGCCAGCAGCCAAGAGACAGAAGCCTACGAGCAGTACTTC. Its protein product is CASSQETEAYEQYF.

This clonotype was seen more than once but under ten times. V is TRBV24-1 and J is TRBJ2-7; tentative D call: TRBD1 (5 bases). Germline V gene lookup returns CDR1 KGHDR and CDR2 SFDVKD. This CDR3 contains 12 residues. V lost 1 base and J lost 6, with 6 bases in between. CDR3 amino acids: CATSDLTGEQYF. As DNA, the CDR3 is TGTGCCACCAGTGATTTAACAGGCGAGCAGTACTTC.

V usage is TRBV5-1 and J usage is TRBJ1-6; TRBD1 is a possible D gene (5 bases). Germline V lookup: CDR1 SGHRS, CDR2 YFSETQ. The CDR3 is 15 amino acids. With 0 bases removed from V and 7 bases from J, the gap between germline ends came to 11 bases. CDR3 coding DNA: TGCGCCAGCAGCTTGGAGGCAGGGATAAATTCACCCCTCCACTTT. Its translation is CASSLEAGINSPLHF.

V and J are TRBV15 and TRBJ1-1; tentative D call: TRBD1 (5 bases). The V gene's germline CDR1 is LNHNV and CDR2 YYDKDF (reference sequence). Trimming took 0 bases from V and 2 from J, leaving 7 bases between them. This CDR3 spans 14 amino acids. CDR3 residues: CATSRDQGNTEAFF. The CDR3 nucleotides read TGTGCCACCAGCAGAGATCAGGGTAACACTGAAGCTTTCTTT.

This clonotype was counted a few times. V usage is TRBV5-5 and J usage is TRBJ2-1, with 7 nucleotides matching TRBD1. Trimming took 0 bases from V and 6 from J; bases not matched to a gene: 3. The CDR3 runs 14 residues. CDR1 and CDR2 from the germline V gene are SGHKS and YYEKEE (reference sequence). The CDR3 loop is CASSLGTGGNEQFF. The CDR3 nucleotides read TGTGCCAGCAGCTTGGGGACAGGCGGCAATGAGCAGTTCTTC.

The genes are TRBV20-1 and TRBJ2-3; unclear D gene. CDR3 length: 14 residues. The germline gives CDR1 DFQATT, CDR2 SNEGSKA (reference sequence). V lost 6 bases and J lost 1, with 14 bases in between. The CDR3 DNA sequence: TGCAGTGCCCGAAGGCAGCCTGGCACAGATACGCAGTATTTT. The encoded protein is CSARRQPGTDTQYF.

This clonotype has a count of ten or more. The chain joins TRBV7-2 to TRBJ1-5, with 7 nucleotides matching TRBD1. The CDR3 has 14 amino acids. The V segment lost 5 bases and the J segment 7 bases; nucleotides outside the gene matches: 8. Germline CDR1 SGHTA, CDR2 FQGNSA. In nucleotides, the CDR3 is TGTGCCAGCAGCCCACATGCAGGGGGGCAGCCCCAGCATTTT. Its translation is CASSPHAGGQPQHF.

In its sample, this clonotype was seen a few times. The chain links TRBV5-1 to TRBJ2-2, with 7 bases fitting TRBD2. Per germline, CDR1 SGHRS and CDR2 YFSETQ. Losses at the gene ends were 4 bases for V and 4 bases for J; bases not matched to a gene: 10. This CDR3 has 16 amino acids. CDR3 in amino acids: CASSAPGTIFTGELFF. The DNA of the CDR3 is TGCGCCAGCAGCGCCCCCGGGACTATATTCACCGGGGAGCTGTTTTTT.

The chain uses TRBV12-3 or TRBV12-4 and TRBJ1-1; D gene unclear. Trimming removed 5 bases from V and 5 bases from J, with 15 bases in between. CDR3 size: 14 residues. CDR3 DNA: TGTGCCAGCAGTCCTCGGGCCGCTCAGACTGAAGCTTTCTTT. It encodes CASSPRAAQTEAFF.

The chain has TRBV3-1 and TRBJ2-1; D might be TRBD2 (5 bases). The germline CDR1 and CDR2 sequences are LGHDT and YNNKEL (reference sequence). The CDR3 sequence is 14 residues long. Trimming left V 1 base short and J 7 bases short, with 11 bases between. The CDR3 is CASSQALAPNEQFF. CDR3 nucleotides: TGTGCCAGCAGCCAAGCGCTAGCTCCGAATGAGCAGTTCTTC.

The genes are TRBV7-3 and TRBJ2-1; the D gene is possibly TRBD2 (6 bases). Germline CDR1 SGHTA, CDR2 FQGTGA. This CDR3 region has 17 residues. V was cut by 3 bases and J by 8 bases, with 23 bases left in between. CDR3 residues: CASSFNWNPAGPDEQFF. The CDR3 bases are TGTGCCAGCAGCTTTAACTGGAACCCGGCGGGGCCGGATGAGCAGTTCTTC.

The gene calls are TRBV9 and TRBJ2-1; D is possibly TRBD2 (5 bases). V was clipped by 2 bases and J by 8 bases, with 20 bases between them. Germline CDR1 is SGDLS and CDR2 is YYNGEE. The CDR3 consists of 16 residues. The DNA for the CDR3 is TGTGCCAGCAGCGTTGCCGGCGGTGGTAACGGGGATGAGCAGTTCTTC. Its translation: CASSVAGGGNGDEQFF.

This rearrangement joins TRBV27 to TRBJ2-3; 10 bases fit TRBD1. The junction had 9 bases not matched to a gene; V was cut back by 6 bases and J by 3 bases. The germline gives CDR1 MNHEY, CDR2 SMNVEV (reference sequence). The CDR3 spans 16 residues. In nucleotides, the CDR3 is TGTGCCAGCAGACCTCCAGACAGGGGGCTAACAGATACGCAGTATTTT. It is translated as CASRPPDRGLTDTQYF.

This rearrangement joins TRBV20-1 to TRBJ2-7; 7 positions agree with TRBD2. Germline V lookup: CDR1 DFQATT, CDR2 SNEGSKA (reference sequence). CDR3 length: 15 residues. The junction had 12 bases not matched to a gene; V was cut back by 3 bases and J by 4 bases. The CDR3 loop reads CSASPPLDGGYEQYF. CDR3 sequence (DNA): TGCAGTGCTAGCCCCCCTCTTGACGGGGGGTACGAGCAGTACTTC.

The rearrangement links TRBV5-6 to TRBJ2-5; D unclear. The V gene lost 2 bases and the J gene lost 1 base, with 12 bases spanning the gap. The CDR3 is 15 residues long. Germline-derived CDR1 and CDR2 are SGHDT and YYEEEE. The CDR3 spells CASSFGSSSQETQYF. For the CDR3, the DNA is TGTGCCAGCAGCTTCGGGTCCTCCAGCCAAGAGACCCAGTACTTC.

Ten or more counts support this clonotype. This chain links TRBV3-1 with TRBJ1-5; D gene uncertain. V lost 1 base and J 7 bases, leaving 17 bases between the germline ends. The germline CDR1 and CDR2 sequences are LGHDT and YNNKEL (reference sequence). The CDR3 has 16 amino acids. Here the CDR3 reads CASSQGLIGVGQPQHF. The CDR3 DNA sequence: TGTGCCAGCAGCCAAGGTCTGATTGGGGTTGGACAGCCCCAGCATTTT.

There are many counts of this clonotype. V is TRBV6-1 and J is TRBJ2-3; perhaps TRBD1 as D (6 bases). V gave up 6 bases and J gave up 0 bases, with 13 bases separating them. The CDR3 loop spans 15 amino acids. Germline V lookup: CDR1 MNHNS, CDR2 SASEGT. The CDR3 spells CASRTGTRSTDTQYF. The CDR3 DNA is TGTGCCAGCAGGACCGGGACACGCAGCACAGATACGCAGTATTTT.

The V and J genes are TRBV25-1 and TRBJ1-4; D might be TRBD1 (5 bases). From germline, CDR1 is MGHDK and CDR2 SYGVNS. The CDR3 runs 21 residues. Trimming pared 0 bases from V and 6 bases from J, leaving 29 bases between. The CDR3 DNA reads TGTGCCAGCAGTGAATATATGAGGGGAGTGAATGATAGGCTGGGTTATGAAAAACTGTTTTTT. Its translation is CASSEYMRGVNDRLGYEKLFF.

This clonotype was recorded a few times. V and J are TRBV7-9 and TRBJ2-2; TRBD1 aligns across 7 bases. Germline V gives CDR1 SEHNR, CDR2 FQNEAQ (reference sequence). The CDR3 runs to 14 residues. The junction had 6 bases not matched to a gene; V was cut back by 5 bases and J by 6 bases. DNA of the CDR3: TGTGCCAGCAGCCACGACAGGGATCCCGGGGAGCTGTTTTTT. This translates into CASSHDRDPGELFF. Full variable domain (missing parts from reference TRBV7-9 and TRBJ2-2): DTGVSQNPRHKITKRGQNVTFRCDPISEHNRLYWYRQTLGQGPEFLTYFQNEAQLEKSRLLSDRFSAERPKGSFSTLEIQRTEQGDSAMYLCASSHDRDPGELFFGEGSRLTVL.

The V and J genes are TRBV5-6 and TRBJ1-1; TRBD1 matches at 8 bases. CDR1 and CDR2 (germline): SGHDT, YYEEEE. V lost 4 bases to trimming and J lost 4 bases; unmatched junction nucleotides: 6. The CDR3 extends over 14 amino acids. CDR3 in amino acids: CASSPDRESTEAFF. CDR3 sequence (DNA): TGTGCCAGCAGCCCGGACAGGGAATCCACTGAAGCTTTCTTT.

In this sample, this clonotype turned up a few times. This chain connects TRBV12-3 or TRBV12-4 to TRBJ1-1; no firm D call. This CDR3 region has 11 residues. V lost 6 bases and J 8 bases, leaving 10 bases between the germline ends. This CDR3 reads CASSTRIEAFF. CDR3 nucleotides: TGTGCCAGCAGCACTCGGATAGAAGCTTTCTTT.

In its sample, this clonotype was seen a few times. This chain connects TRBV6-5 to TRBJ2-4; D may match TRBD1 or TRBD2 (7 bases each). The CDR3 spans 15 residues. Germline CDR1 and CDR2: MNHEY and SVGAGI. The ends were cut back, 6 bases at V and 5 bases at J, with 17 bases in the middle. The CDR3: CASSQGGGSENIQYF. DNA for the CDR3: TGTGCCAGCAGCCAAGGGGGCGGGAGCGAAAACATTCAGTACTTC.

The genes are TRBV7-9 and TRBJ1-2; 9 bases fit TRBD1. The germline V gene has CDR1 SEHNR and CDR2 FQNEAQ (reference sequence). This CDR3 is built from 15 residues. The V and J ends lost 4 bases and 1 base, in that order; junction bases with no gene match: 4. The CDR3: CASSSHRGRNYGYTF. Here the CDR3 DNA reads TGTGCCAGCAGCTCTCACAGGGGGCGTAACTATGGCTACACCTTC.

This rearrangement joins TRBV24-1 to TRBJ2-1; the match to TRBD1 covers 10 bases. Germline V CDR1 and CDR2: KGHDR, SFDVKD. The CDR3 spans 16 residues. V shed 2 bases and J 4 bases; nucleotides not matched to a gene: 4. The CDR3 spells CATSDSGTGEYNEQFF. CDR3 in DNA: TGTGCCACCAGTGATTCTGGGACAGGGGAGTACAATGAGCAGTTCTTC.